This T cell receptor (beta chain) was identified during a study of cytomegalovirus exposure and HLA in healthy donors. V lost 4 bases and J 2 bases, leaving 6 bases between the germline ends. The CDR3 runs 11 residues. In germline, CDR1 is SQVTM, CDR2 ANQGSEA. This PCR relied on a set of 60 Vbeta primers and 13 Jbeta primers. Method: immunoSEQ multiplex PCR; TCRdb's copy keeps in-frame clones and lacks some. This table holds 150,000 to 200,000 clones, around nine tenths found once. This rearrangement joins TRBV29-1 to TRBJ2-7; TRBD1 might be the D (5 bases). The sequence came from a woman aged 18-35 years in good health and CMV-seronegative. The specimen was PBMCs. The CDR3 DNA reads TGCAGCGTTGGACAGACCTACGAGCAGTACTTC. It is translated as CSVGQTYEQYF.